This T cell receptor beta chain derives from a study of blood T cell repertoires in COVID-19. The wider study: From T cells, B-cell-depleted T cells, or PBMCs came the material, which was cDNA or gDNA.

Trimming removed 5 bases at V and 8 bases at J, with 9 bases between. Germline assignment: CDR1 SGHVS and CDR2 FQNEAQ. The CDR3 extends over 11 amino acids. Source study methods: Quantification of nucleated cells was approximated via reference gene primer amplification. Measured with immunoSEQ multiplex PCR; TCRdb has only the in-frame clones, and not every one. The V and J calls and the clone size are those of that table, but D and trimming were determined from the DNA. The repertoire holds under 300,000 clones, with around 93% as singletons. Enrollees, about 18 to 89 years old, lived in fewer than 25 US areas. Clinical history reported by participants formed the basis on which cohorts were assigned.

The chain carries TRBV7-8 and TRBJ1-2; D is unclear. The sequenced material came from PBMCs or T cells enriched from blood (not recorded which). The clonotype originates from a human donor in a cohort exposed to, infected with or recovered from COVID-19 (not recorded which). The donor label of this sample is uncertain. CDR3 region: CASSLKEGYTF. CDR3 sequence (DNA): TGTGCCAGCAGCCTGAAGGAGGGCTACACCTTC.